This T cell receptor beta chain derives from a study of naive and memory T cell subsets. CD8 T cells were positively selected from what remained after CD4 positive selection. V was cut by 1 base and J by 5 bases, with 18 bases left in between. CDR1 is SQVTM, CDR2 ANQGSEA, per germline. There are 15 residues in the CDR3. Both TRBC1 and TRBC2 were covered by a beta constant-region primer of two equimolar oligonucleotides. TCRdb re-analysed the UMI-ligation and nested PCR reads in MiXCR, keeping a single row per CDR3 protein. The data contain 5,000 to 6,500 distinct CDR3 sequences, about 7% of them singletons.

The V call is TRBV29-1, the J call TRBJ2-7; weak D call: TRBD1 (7 bases). The clonotype originates from a human donor in good health. Specimen: effector memory CD8+ T cells from blood. The subset is: effector memory, CD45RA- CD27-. As DNA, the CDR3 is TGCAGCGTTGAAGGGCTCAGGGGGGCAGGGGACGAGCAGTACTTC. Its protein product is CSVEGLRGAGDEQYF.